The 28 T cell receptor beta chains below all came from one sample that was sequenced in a study of T cell responses to AZD1222 COVID-19 vaccine. Profiling relied on immunoSEQ multiplex PCR, and the TCRdb table lists in-frame clones only, not all of them. Of 110,000 or so clones listed, 85% to 90% are singletons. The specimen comprised peripheral blood, sampled on day 0 of AZD1222 vaccination. The receptors originated from an adult in good health.

This sequence joins TRBV12-3 or TRBV12-4 and TRBJ1-2; no clear D gene. There are 12 residues in the CDR3. V was cut by 2 bases and J by 4 bases, with 5 bases left in between. CDR3 sequence (DNA): TGTGCCAGCAGTTTAAACAGCTATGGCTACACCTTC. It specifies CASSLNSYGYTF.

The chain uses TRBV5-1 and TRBJ1-5; weak D call: TRBD1 (5 bases). The V gene's germline CDR1 is SGHRS and CDR2 YFSETQ. The CDR3 covers 15 residues. V was clipped by 6 bases and J by 3 bases, with 16 bases between them. This chain's CDR3 is CASTLDGGLNQPQHF. CDR3 nucleotides: TGCGCCAGCACCCTGGATGGGGGTCTCAATCAGCCCCAGCATTTT.

V usage is TRBV3-1 (or the pseudogene TRBV3-2) and J usage is TRBJ1-2; D remains unclear. This CDR3 comprises 15 residues. V lost 4 bases and J 6 bases, leaving 18 bases between the germline ends. CDR1 is LGHDT and CDR2 is YNNKEL in the germline V gene (reference sequence). The CDR3 DNA reads TGTGCCAGCAGCCTTGCAAATCTCCGAGCCCATGGCTACACCTTC. It yields the protein CASSLANLRAHGYTF.

V is TRBV19 and J is TRBJ2-7, with TRBD1 as a possible D gene (6 bases). Per germline, CDR1 LNHDA and CDR2 SQIVND (reference sequence). V lost 6 bases and J 4 bases, leaving 19 bases between the germline ends. The CDR3 totals 15 residues. CDR3 nucleotides: TGTGCCAGTAGCCCAGCCGGGACACCCGGGTACGAGCAGTACTTC. Translated, it gives CASSPAGTPGYEQYF.

The rearrangement joins TRBV6-1 to TRBJ1-2; TRBD1 matches 7 bases. V lost 2 bases, J lost 7 bases, and 16 bases stayed unmatched. This CDR3 has 17 amino acids. CDR1 and CDR2 from the germline V gene are MNHNS and SASEGT. The CDR3 is CASSEIGTGQTPSGYTF. The CDR3 coding sequence is TGTGCCAGCAGTGAAATAGGGACGGGACAGACTCCCTCTGGCTACACCTTC.

V is TRBV3-1 (or the pseudogene TRBV3-2) and J is TRBJ2-1; D is undetermined. The ends were cut back, 0 bases at V and 8 bases at J, with 17 bases in the middle. The germline V gene encodes CDR1 LGHDT and CDR2 YNNKEL (reference sequence). There are 16 residues in the CDR3. The chain's CDR3 is CASSQDFSRVGYEQFF. In nucleotides, the CDR3 is TGTGCCAGCAGCCAAGACTTCTCGCGCGTAGGTTATGAGCAGTTCTTC.

This chain uses TRBV4-2 with TRBJ2-5; 7 bases agree with TRBD2. From germline, CDR1 is LGHNA and CDR2 YNFKEQ. The V gene end was trimmed by 3 bases and the J gene end by 5 bases; junction bases not matched to a gene: 6. This CDR3 region has 14 residues. CDR3 DNA sequence: TGTGCCAGCAGCCAGCGCAGGGAGGGCGAGACCCAGTACTTC. Protein sequence: CASSQRREGETQYF.

In its sample, this clone was seen a few times. The J gene is TRBJ2-1, the V gene TRBV4-1, with 16 bases identical to TRBD2. The CDR3 is 16 amino acids. Per the germline V gene, CDR1 is MGHRA and CDR2 is YSYEKL. The trim removed 7 bases at V and 8 bases at J, leaving 8 bases unmatched. The CDR3 reads CASNPGTSGGVYEQFF. In DNA, the CDR3 is TGCGCCAGCAACCCCGGGACTAGCGGGGGGGTTTATGAGCAGTTCTTC.

The CDR3, as DNA: TGTGCCAGCAGCTTAGCGGGGCCGATGGAAGGCTACACCTTC. Its protein is CASSLAGPMEGYTF. V gene TRBV7-9 combines with J gene TRBJ1-2, with D possibly matching TRBD1 (5 bases). The V and J ends lost 0 bases and 8 bases respectively, with 13 bases between them. The germline CDR1 and CDR2 sequences are SEHNR and FQNEAQ (reference sequence). CDR3 size: 14 residues.

The chain recombines TRBV18 with TRBJ1-5, with 9 bases fitting TRBD1. Germline V gives CDR1 KGHSH, CDR2 LQKENI. CDR3 length equals 16 residues. V lost 1 base, J lost 9 bases, and 10 bases stayed unmatched. CDR3 loop: CASSPLETTGGRPQHF. The CDR3, as DNA: TGTGCCAGCTCACCACTTGAAACTACAGGGGGCAGGCCCCAGCATTTT. The full variable domain, with the rest looked up from reference TRBV18 and TRBJ1-5, is NAGVMQNPRHLVRRRGQEARLRCSPMKGHSHVYWYRQLPEEGLKFMVYLQKENIIDESGMPKERFSAEFPKEGPSILRIQQVVRGDSAAYFCASSPLETTGGRPQHFGDGTRLSIL.

The rearrangement uses TRBV19 and TRBJ1-2; D might be TRBD1 (5 bases). V gave up 3 bases and J gave up 0 bases, with 8 bases separating them. The CDR3 is 14 residues long. Germline V gene data show CDR1 as LNHDA and CDR2 as SQIVND (reference sequence). The CDR3 region has the DNA TGTGCCAGTAGTATGACAGAAACTAACTATGGCTACACCTTC. Amino acids: CASSMTETNYGYTF.

This sequence joins TRBV5-1 and TRBJ2-2; D possibly corresponds to TRBD1 (6 bases). This CDR3 has 15 residues. Germline CDR1 reads SGHRS; CDR2 reads YFSETQ. V lost 2 bases and J lost 0, with 8 bases in between. This chain's CDR3 is CASSLGGTNTGELFF. CDR3 nucleotides: TGCGCCAGCAGCTTAGGGGGAACGAACACCGGGGAGCTGTTTTTT.

The chain joins TRBV30 to TRBJ1-2, with a weak D call TRBD1 (6 bases). The CDR3 sequence is 15 residues long. V was clipped by 0 bases and J by 4 bases, with 15 bases between them. CDR1 and CDR2 (germline): GTSNPN, SVGIG (reference sequence). The CDR3 here is CAWSVSGGGGYGYTF. The CDR3 DNA reads as TGTGCCTGGAGTGTATCGGGGGGCGGTGGCTATGGCTACACCTTC.

In nucleotides, the CDR3 is TGTGCCACCAGCAGACAGGACAGTAATAATCAGCCCCAGCATTTT. It specifies CATSRQDSNNQPQHF. This rearrangement joins TRBV15 to TRBJ1-5, with D possibly being TRBD1 (6 bases). This CDR3 spans 15 amino acids. V lost 2 bases and J lost 4, with 12 bases in between. CDR1 and CDR2 (germline): LNHNV, YYDKDF (reference sequence).

The V and J genes are TRBV6-5 and TRBJ2-7, with D perhaps TRBD1 or TRBD2 (6 bases each). V lost 10 bases, J lost 6 bases, and 16 bases lay in between. From germline, CDR1 is MNHEY and CDR2 SVGAGI. The CDR3 is made up of 12 amino acids. CDR3 in amino acids: CATEVPGAEQYF. The CDR3 DNA follows: TGTGCCACCGAAGTCCCGGGGGCCGAGCAGTACTTC.

The chain carries TRBV27 and TRBJ2-3, with no clear D. The V gene lost 2 bases and the J gene lost 2 bases, with 11 bases spanning the gap. This CDR3 has 15 residues. Germline V lookup: CDR1 MNHEY, CDR2 SMNVEV (reference sequence). CDR3 region: CASSLGETSTDTQYF. The CDR3 DNA is TGTGCCAGCAGTTTAGGGGAAACTTCCACAGATACGCAGTATTTT.

This chain uses TRBV5-6 with TRBJ1-1, with no clear D. The CDR3 is 14 residues long. Germline-derived CDR1 and CDR2 are SGHDT and YYEEEE. V lost 3 bases to trimming and J lost 4 bases, with 13 bases between them. This chain's CDR3 is CASSSMGWATEAFF. Written as DNA, the CDR3 is TGTGCCAGCAGCTCCATGGGGTGGGCCACTGAAGCTTTCTTT.

The chain uses TRBV28 and TRBJ1-1; D perhaps matches TRBD1 (6 bases). CDR1 is MDHEN and CDR2 is SYDVKM in the germline V gene. V gave up 2 bases and J gave up 3 bases, with 19 bases separating them. This CDR3 is 17 amino acids long. CDR3: CASSLPLRQGRDTEAFF. Here the CDR3 DNA reads TGTGCCAGCAGTTTACCCCTCCGGCAGGGGCGGGACACTGAAGCTTTCTTT. Full variable domain (remainder filled in from reference TRBV28 and TRBJ1-1): DVKVTQSSRYLVKRTGEKVFLECVQDMDHENMFWYRQDPGLGLRLIYFSYDVKMKEKGDIPEGYSVSREKKERFSLILESASTNQTSMYLCASSLPLRQGRDTEAFFGQGTRLTVV.

V gene TRBV7-2 combines with J gene TRBJ2-3, with 8 bases fitting TRBD1. The CDR3 consists of 16 residues. Germline CDR1 is SGHTA and CDR2 is FQGNSA. J lost 5 bases, V lost 1 base, and 8 bases had no gene match. The DNA for the CDR3 is TGTGCCAGCAGCTTAGATGGGACAGGCCTTTTAGATACGCAGTATTTT. Translation: CASSLDGTGLLDTQYF.

The genes are TRBV5-1 and TRBJ2-1; TRBD1 matches 10 bases. Germline CDR1 SGHRS, CDR2 YFSETQ. The CDR3 covers 16 residues. Unmatched junction bases numbered 7, after V lost 4 bases and J lost 3 bases. The CDR3 spells CASSPGQGVVYNEQFF. CDR3 DNA sequence: TGCGCCAGCAGCCCCGGACAGGGGGTTGTCTACAATGAGCAGTTCTTC.

This chain connects TRBV27 to TRBJ2-1; no reliable D call. The ends were cut back, 5 bases at V and 0 bases at J, with 14 bases in the middle. The germline gives CDR1 MNHEY, CDR2 SMNVEV (reference sequence). This CDR3 spans 16 amino acids. This CDR3 reads CASSTMGSSSYNEQFF. The CDR3 bases are TGTGCCAGCAGTACGATGGGATCAAGCTCCTACAATGAGCAGTTCTTC.

The rearrangement links TRBV27 to TRBJ2-1, with 8 bases lining up with TRBD2. V shed 6 bases, J shed 8 bases, and the junction held 12 bases outside the gene matches. The V gene's germline CDR1 is MNHEY and CDR2 SMNVEV (reference sequence). The CDR3 extends over 15 amino acids. The CDR3 DNA follows: TGTGCCAGCAGCGCGGGGGGCGGGGGGAGCGATGAGCAGTTCTTC. Protein: CASSAGGGGSDEQFF.

This chain joins TRBV3-1 (or the pseudogene TRBV3-2) and TRBJ1-1; D unresolved. The CDR3 consists of 15 residues. CDR1 is LGHDT, CDR2 YNNKEL, per germline (reference sequence). The V end lost 4 bases, the J end lost 1 base, and 13 bases lay between the germline ends. DNA of the CDR3: TGTGCCAGCAGCCCAGGATCGGCCGCGAACACTGAAGCTTTCTTT. Translated: CASSPGSAANTEAFF.

This clone was detected a few times. The chain joins TRBV2 to TRBJ1-4; D may be TRBD1 (6 bases). The germline V gene has CDR1 SNHLY and CDR2 FYNNEI. The CDR3 is 15 residues long. V lost 4 bases and J lost 4, with 13 bases in between. This chain's CDR3 is CASSAQGRINEKLFF. DNA for the CDR3: TGTGCCAGCAGTGCACAGGGACGGATTAATGAAAAACTGTTTTTT.

The J gene is TRBJ1-2, the V gene TRBV19; D possibly corresponds to TRBD1 (6 bases). The germline V and J ends were trimmed by 3 bases and 3 bases, with 14 bases remaining between them. CDR3 size: 15 residues. CDR1 and CDR2 (germline): LNHDA, SQIVND (reference sequence). The DNA for the CDR3 is TGTGCCAGTAGTATCGGGCAGGGGATGGACTATGGCTACACCTTC. Translation: CASSIGQGMDYGYTF.

V is TRBV20-1 and J is TRBJ1-5; D unresolved. Trimming stripped 3 bases from V and 0 bases from J, with 12 bases between. Germline CDR1 and CDR2: DFQATT and SNEGSKA (reference sequence). The CDR3 is 15 amino acids. CDR3 nucleotide sequence: TGCAGTGCTAGTCCTTCGGATTATAGCAATCAGCCCCAGCATTTT. Protein: CSASPSDYSNQPQHF.

The rearrangement joins TRBV4-3 to TRBJ1-1, with D perhaps TRBD1 (6 bases). CDR1 is LGHNA and CDR2 is YSLEER in the germline V gene. The CDR3 consists of 14 residues. Trimming removed 0 bases at V and 6 bases at J, with 11 bases between. For the CDR3, the DNA is TGCGCCAGCAGCCAAGACAGGGGTGTCGCTGAAGCTTTCTTT. It translates to CASSQDRGVAEAFF.

This clone was counted a single time. The rearrangement uses TRBV19 and TRBJ2-3, with D perhaps TRBD2 (6 bases). CDR3 size: 14 residues. CDR1 is LNHDA and CDR2 is SQIVND in the germline V gene (reference sequence). The V gene lost 2 bases and the J gene lost 2 bases, with 8 bases spanning the gap. CDR3 coding DNA: TGTGCCAGTAGTATATGGGACTCCACAGATACGCAGTATTTT. This translates into CASSIWDSTDTQYF.